The source of this T cell receptor beta chain is a study of Ad26.COV2.S vaccination and SARS-CoV-2 variants. Study summary: A COV1001 Ad26.COV2.S trial-arm participant provided the sample. Once, or twice with 56 days between doses, Ad26.COV2.S was given intramuscularly.

General study results and limits: Reportedly, spike-specific CD8+ and CD4+ T cell responses achieved substantial breadth once vaccination had taken place. The study found similar non-spike TCR breadth in vaccine and placebo recipients.

On this clone itself: Its antigen remains unidentified.

Treatment specified: some 19 received Ad26.COV2.S at low or high dose, single or two shots; about 5 received placebo; per-sample allocation not given. Collection of the samples took place on day 63 after the first injection of vaccine or placebo. Sequencing was performed with immunoSEQ multiplex PCR; in TCRdb, only in-frame clones are kept and a portion is missing. The sample lists around 400,000 clones, 70% to 90% occurring once. The source material was peripheral blood, sampled in a trial of Ad26.COV2.S vaccine versus placebo. This sequence originates from a person between 18 and 65 years old who received the Ad26.COV2.S COVID-19 vaccine or a placebo.

The CDR3 spells CASSSPNGETQYF. The CDR3 nucleotides are TGTGCCAGCAGCTCCCCTAACGGGGAGACCCAGTACTTC. The rearrangement joins TRBV7-9 to TRBJ2-5; unclear D gene. Germline V lookup: CDR1 SEHNR, CDR2 FQNEAQ (reference sequence). The CDR3 runs 13 residues. Trimming took 4 bases from V and 5 from J, leaving 11 bases between them.